This T cell receptor beta chain comes out of a study of spatial heterogeneity in lung cancer. Notes on the study in general: Intratumoral expanded alpha and beta TCR counts were found to track tumor mutation counts. Ubiquitous expanded TCR counts tracked ubiquitous nonsynonymous mutations, and regional counts tracked regional ones.

This CDR3 comprises 13 residues. Germline CDR1 SNHLY, CDR2 FYNNEI. The V gene lost 6 bases and the J gene lost 1 base, with 7 bases spanning the gap. The table lists this clonotype with many counts. What it binds is not known. Noted time point: sample taken at primary tumor resection. From tumor, nontumor lung or frozen PBMC, whole RNA was taken unsorted for sequencing. From the 5' RACE reads, TCRdb called clonotypes with MiXCR, one entry per CDR3 protein. The repertoire holds approximately 21,000 distinct CDR3 sequences, with 4% to 5.5% as singletons. This receptor was obtained from a male donor with early-stage non-small cell lung cancer. The sample was lung tumor tissue, taken at surgery. V and J are TRBV2 and TRBJ1-5; D gene uncertain. The CDR3 region is CASRGDSNQPQHF. The CDR3 region has the DNA TGTGCCAGCAGGGGAGACAGCAATCAGCCCCAGCATTTT. The variable domain in full, with the rest retrieved from reference TRBV2 and TRBJ1-5, is EPEVTQTPSHQVTQMGQEVILRCVPISNHLYFYWYRQILGQKVEFLVSFYNNEISEKSEIFDDQFSVERPDGSNFTLKIRSTKLEDSAMYFCASRGDSNQPQHFGDGTRLSIL.